The table lists the clone carrying this TCR beta chain with a few counts. Its specificity is unknown. TCRdb fed the 5' RACE reads into MiXCR, producing one record per CDR3 protein. The table includes about 100,000 distinct CDR3 sequences, around 24% detected once. The CDR3 is made up of 15 amino acids. CDR1 and CDR2 from the germline V gene are SGHAT and FQNNGV. Trimming shortened V by 5 bases and J by 0 bases, and 14 bases separated the two germline ends. This record belongs to a study of CD8 T cells in ankylosing spondylitis. Whole-study results and caveats: As for the disease-linked clones, they showed a CD8+ phenotype and occurred at relatively low frequencies in peripheral blood.

The clonotype comes from a male donor with ankylosing spondylitis. The sequencing sample was made of synovial fluid, either unsorted or a sorted T cell fraction (not recorded which). V and J are TRBV11-2 and TRBJ2-7; TRBD2 might be the D (5 bases). The CDR3 region has the DNA TGTGCCAGCAGCCCGGGGTTCACTAGCTCCTACGAGCAGTACTTC. It translates to CASSPGFTSSYEQYF. Filled out from reference TRBV11-2 and TRBJ2-7, the complete variable domain reads EAGVAQSPRYKIIEKRQSVAFWCNPISGHATLYWYQQILGQGPKLLIQFQNNGVVDDSQLPKDRFSAERLKGVDSTLKIQPAKLEDSAVYLCASSPGFTSSYEQYFGPGTRLTVT.